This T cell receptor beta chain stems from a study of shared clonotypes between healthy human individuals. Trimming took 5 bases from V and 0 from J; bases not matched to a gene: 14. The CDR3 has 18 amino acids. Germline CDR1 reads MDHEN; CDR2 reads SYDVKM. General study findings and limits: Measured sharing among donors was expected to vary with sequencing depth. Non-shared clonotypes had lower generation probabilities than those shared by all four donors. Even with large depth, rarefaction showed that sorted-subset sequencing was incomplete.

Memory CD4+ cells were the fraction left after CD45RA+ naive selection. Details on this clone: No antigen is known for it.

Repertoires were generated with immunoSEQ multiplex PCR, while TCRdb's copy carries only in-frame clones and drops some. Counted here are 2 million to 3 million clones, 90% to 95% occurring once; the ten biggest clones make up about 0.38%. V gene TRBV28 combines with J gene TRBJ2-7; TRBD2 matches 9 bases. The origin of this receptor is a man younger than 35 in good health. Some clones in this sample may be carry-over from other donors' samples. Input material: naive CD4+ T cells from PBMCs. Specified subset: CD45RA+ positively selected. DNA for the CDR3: TGTGCCAGCAGTCCCTACGGGCAAGCGGGAGGCAGCTCCTACGAGCAGTACTTC. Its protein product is CASSPYGQAGGSSYEQYF.